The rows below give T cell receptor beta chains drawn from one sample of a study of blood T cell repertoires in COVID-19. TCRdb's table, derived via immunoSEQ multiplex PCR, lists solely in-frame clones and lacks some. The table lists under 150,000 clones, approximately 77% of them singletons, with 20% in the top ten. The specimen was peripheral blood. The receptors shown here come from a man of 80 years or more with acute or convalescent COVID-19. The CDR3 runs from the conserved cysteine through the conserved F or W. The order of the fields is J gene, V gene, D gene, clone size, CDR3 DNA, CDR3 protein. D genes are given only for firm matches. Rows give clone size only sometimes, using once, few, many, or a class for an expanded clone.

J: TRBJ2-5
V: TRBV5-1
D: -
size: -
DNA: TGCGCCAGCAGCCGGGGGACAGCGAAATTCGAAGAGACCCAGTACTTC
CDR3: CASSRGTAKFEETQYF

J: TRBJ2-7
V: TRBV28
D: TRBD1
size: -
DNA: TGTGCCAGCAGGTATGGGACAGGGAGCTCCTACGAGCAGTACTTC
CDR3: CASRYGTGSSYEQYF

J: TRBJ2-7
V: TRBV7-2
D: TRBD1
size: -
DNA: TGTGCCAGCAGCTTAGACGCCGGGACAGGGAGCTACGAGCAGTACTTC
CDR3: CASSLDAGTGSYEQYF

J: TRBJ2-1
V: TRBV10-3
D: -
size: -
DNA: TGTGCCATCAGTGAAGGAGCGGTCTCTTACAATGAGCAGTTCTTC
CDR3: CAISEGAVSYNEQFF

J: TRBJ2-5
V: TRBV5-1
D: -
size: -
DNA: TGCGCCAGCACCCAGGGGGGCAGTCGTGAAGAGACCCAGTACTTC
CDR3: CASTQGGSREETQYF

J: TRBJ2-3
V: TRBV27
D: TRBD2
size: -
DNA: TGTGCCAGCAGTTTATTGGGCGTGGGTAGCGGGGCAATAGATACGCAGTATTTT
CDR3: CASSLLGVGSGAIDTQYF

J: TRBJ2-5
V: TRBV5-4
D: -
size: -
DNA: TGTGCCAGCAGCCGACCCAGGGGAGAGACCCAGTACTTC
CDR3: CASSRPRGETQYF

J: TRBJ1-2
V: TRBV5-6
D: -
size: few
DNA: TGTGCCAGCAGCTTGGATGGGGACTCTAACTATGGCTACACCTTC
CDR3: CASSLDGDSNYGYTF

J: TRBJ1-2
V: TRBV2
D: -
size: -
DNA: TGTGCCAGCAGTGAAGGGGCCTCACAGGGATACGGCTACACCTTC
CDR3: CASSEGASQGYGYTF

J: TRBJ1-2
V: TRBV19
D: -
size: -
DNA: TGTGCCAGTTTGAGGGAACCGGGACACGTTAACTATGGCTACACCTTC
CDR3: CASLREPGHVNYGYTF

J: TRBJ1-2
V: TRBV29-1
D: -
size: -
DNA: TGCAGCGTTTTTATCGGCGGGTATGGCTACACCTTC
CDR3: CSVFIGGYGYTF

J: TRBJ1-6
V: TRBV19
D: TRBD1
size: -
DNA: TGTGCCAGTAGATACTTCAGGGGGGCGCCGAAGAATTCACCCCTCCACTTT
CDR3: CASRYFRGAPKNSPLHF

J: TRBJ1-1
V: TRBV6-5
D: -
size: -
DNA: TGTGCCAGCAGTTACTCTATGAACACTGAAGCTTTCTTT
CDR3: CASSYSMNTEAFF

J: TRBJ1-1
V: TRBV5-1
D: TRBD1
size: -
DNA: TGCGCCAGCAGCCGGACAGGGGGGAACACTGAAGCTTTCTTT
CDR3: CASSRTGGNTEAFF

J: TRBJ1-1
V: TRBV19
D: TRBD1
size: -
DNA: TGTGCCAGTAGTACTCAGGGGCGCAGGGGGAGCACTGAAGCTTTCTTT
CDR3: CASSTQGRRGSTEAFF

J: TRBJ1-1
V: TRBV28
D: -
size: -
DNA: TGTGCCAGCAGTTTAAGCTATGAAGCTTTCTTT
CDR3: CASSLSYEAFF

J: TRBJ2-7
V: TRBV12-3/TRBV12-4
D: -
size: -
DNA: TGTGCCAGCAGTTTAGCGGTCGGGGGCGAGCAGTACTTC
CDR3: CASSLAVGGEQYF

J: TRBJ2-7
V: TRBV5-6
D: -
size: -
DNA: TGTGCCAGCAGCTTGGATTGGGGCGTCTACGAGCAGTACTTC
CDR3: CASSLDWGVYEQYF

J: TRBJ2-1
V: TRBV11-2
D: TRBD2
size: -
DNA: TGTGCCAGCAGCCTTACTAGCGGATACAATGAGCAGTTCTTC
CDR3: CASSLTSGYNEQFF

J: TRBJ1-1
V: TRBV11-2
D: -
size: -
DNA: TGTGCCAGCAGCTTAGGCCGAATTAACCGGGGGGATGAAGCTTTCTTT
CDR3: CASSLGRINRGDEAFF

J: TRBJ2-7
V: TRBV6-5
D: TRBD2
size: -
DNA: TGTGCCAGCAGGGCTAGCGGGGCAAACTCCTACGAGCAGTACTTC
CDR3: CASRASGANSYEQYF

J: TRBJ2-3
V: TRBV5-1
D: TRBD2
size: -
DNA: TGCGCCAGCAGCTGGCCACTAGCGGGGGGCAGCACAGATACGCAGTATTTT
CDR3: CASSWPLAGGSTDTQYF

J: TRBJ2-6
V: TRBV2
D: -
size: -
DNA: TGTGCCAGCAGTCGATACAGCTCTGGGGCCAACGTCCTGACTTTC
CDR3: CASSRYSSGANVLTF

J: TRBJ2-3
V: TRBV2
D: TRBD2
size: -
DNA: TGTGCCAGCCGGAGCGGGGGATCAGATACGCAGTATTTT
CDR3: CASRSGGSDTQYF

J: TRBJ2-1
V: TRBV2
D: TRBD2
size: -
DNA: TGTGCCAGCAAGGGACTAGCGGGGTCTTACAATGAGCAGTTCTTC
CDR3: CASKGLAGSYNEQFF

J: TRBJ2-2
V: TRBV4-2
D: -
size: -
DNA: TGTGCCAGCAGCCAAGCTTCTCAGGGCACCGGGGAGCTGTTTTTT
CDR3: CASSQASQGTGELFF

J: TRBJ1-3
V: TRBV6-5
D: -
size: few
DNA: TGTGCCAGCAGTACCCGTGGGGGGGCAGGAAACACCATATATTTT
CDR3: CASSTRGGAGNTIYF

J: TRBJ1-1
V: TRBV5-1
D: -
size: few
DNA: TGCGCCAGCAGCTCGGCGGGGGCGTCGGGCACTGAAGCTTTCTTT
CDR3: CASSSAGASGTEAFF

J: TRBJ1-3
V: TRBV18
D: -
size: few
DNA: TGTGCCAGCTCACCACTCCGGACAGACTCTGGAAACACCATATATTTT
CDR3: CASSPLRTDSGNTIYF

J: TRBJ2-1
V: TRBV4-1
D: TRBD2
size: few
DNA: TGCGCCAGCAGCCAAGTCAGCGGGGGGGCCCCCCTCGATGAGCAGTTCTTC
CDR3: CASSQVSGGAPLDEQFF

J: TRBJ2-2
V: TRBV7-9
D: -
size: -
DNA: TGTGCCAGCAGCTTAGCCACCGGGACTGCTAACACCGGGGAGCTGTTTTTT
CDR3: CASSLATGTANTGELFF

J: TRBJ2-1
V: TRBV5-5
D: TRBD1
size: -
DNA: TGTGCCAGCAGCTCGACAGGGGGGCACAGCAATGAGCAGTTCTTC
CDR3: CASSSTGGHSNEQFF

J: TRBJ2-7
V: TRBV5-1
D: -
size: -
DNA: TGCGCCAGCAGCTTGGTTCAAGGAGGGTACGAGCAGTACTTC
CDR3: CASSLVQGGYEQYF

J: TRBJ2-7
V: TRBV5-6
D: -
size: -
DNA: TGTGCCAGCAGCCGACAGGTGGACGAGCAGTACTTC
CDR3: CASSRQVDEQYF

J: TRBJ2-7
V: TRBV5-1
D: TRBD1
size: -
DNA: TGCGCCAGCAGCCTTGGGACAGCTAGGGCACGGGAGCAGTACTTC
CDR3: CASSLGTARAREQYF

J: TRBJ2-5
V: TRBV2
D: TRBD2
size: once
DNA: TGTGCCAGCAGTGAATTCGCTCTAGCGGGGGGCAAATATCAAGAGACCCAGTACTTC
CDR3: CASSEFALAGGKYQETQYF

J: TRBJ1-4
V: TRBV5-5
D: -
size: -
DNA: TGTGCCAGCAGCTTGTTCGGGGGAACTAATGAAAAACTGTTTTTT
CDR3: CASSLFGGTNEKLFF

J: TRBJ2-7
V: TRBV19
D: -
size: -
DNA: TGTGCCAGTAGTATCGGTAACGAGCAGTACTTC
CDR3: CASSIGNEQYF

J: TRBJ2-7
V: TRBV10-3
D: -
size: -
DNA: TGTGCCATCAGTCGGACAGACGAGCAGTACTTC
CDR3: CAISRTDEQYF

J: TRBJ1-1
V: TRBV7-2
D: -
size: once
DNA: TGTGCCAGCAGCCCCCAGGGCGGGAACACTGAAGCTTTCTTT
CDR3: CASSPQGGNTEAFF

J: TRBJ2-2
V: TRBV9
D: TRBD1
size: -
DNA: TGTGCCAGCAGCACTCGGACAGGGAGCCCCACCGGGGAGCTGTTTTTT
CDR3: CASSTRTGSPTGELFF

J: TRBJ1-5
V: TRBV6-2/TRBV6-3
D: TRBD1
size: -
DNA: TGTGCCAGCAGTTTCGGACAGGGTTATCAGCCCCAGCATTTT
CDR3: CASSFGQGYQPQHF

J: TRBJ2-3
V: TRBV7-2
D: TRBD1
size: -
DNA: TGTGCCAGCAGCGCCAGGGGGAAGGAAAGCACAGATACGCAGTATTTT
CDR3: CASSARGKESTDTQYF

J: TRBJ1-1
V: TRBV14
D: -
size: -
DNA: TGTGCCAGCACCAAAGGAGGGTCCAAAGCTTTCTTT
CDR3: CASTKGGSKAFF

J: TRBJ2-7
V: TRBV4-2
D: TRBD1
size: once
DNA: TGTGCCAGCAGCCAAGAGGACAGGGGTTACGAGCAGTACTTC
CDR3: CASSQEDRGYEQYF

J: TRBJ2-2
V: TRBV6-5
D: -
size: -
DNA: TGTGCCAGCAGTTACTTGAGGGACACCGGGGAGCTGTTTTTT
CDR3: CASSYLRDTGELFF

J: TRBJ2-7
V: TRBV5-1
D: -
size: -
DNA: TGCGCCAGCAGCCTTTCGGGGGAAAGGGGTCACGAGCAGTACTTC
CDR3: CASSLSGERGHEQYF

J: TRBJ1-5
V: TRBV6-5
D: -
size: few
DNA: TGTGCCAGCGGAAATACGGGACAACTTAATCAGCCCCAGCATTTT
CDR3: CASGNTGQLNQPQHF

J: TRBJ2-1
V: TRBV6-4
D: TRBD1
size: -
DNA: TGTGCCAGCAGCCGGGACAGCTTCTACAATGAGCAGTTCTTC
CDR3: CASSRDSFYNEQFF

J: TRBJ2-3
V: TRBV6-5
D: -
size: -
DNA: TGTGCCAGCAGTTATGGGGGGACTTCCACAGATACGCAGTATTTT
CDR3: CASSYGGTSTDTQYF